These 23 T cell receptor beta chains were all obtained from the same sample, sequenced in a study of T cell responses to AZD1222 COVID-19 vaccine. Profiled with immunoSEQ multiplex PCR; TCRdb holds only in-frame clones, not every one. The sample lists some 110,000 clones; roughly 91% were seen once. The sequenced sample was peripheral blood, obtained 28 days after the second AZD1222 dose. These receptors all stem from an adult who received the AZD1222 COVID-19 vaccine.

The chain employs TRBV11-3 and TRBJ2-1, with D perhaps being TRBD1 or TRBD2 (6 bases each). The length of the CDR3 is 15 residues. Between the trimmed V and J ends, which lost 4 bases and 6 bases, there was a span of 16 bases. The germline V gene has CDR1 SGHNT and CDR2 YENEEA. CDR3 loop: CASSSYREAGNEQFF. The CDR3 DNA is TGTGCCAGCAGCTCATACAGGGAGGCTGGCAATGAGCAGTTCTTC.

As for this clone: Different DNA sequences within this sample yield the same CDR3. CDR3 residues: CAWSVLMNTEAFF. Written as DNA, the CDR3 is TGTGCCTGGAGTGTACTCATGAACACTGAAGCTTTCTTT. The V gene is TRBV30, the J gene TRBJ1-1, with D unresolved. The length of the CDR3 is 13 residues. V lost 0 bases and J lost 0, with 5 bases in between. CDR1 and CDR2 from the germline V gene are GTSNPN and SVGIG (reference sequence).

The chain carries TRBV4-3 and TRBJ2-1; D gene uncertain. V was clipped by 0 bases and J by 3 bases, with 9 bases between them. The CDR3 covers 15 residues. CDR1 and CDR2 from the germline V gene are LGHNA and YSLEER. CDR3 nucleotide sequence: TGCGCCAGCAGCCAAGATCAAGCAGTCTACAATGAGCAGTTCTTC. Protein: CASSQDQAVYNEQFF.

The table lists this clone with a count of one. The chain uses TRBV9 and TRBJ2-5, with 9 bases lining up with TRBD1. This CDR3 contains 16 residues. CDR1 and CDR2 (germline): SGDLS, YYNGEE. V lost 2 bases to trimming and J lost 2 bases; unmatched junction nucleotides: 7. The CDR3 DNA reads as TGTGCCAGCAGCGTGGGGACAGGGATGCAACAAGAGACCCAGTACTTC. It encodes CASSVGTGMQQETQYF.

This rearrangement joins TRBV6-1 to TRBJ2-5; D is unclear. Deletions cut 2 bases from V and 5 bases from J, with 12 bases between. CDR1 MNHNS and CDR2 SASEGT come from the germline V gene. This CDR3 region has 14 residues. This chain's CDR3 is CASSELNFRETQYF. The DNA of the CDR3 is TGTGCCAGCAGTGAACTGAACTTTCGGGAGACCCAGTACTTC.

V and J are TRBV24-1 and TRBJ2-3; D remains unclear. The germline V and J ends were trimmed by 5 bases and 0 bases, with 5 bases remaining between them. The germline V gene encodes CDR1 KGHDR and CDR2 SFDVKD. The CDR3 has 13 residues. The CDR3 spells CATSVGSTDTQYF. Written as DNA, the CDR3 is TGTGCCACCAGTGTAGGGAGCACAGATACGCAGTATTTT.

This clone was observed once. The chain is built from TRBV19 and TRBJ1-5; 10 bases line up with TRBD1. CDR3 length equals 17 residues. Germline V gene sequence: CDR1 LNHDA, CDR2 SQIVND (reference sequence). The trim removed 4 bases at V and 2 bases at J, leaving 8 bases unmatched. CDR3 loop: CASSNPGGTGGNQPQHF. As DNA, the CDR3 is TGTGCCAGTAGTAACCCCGGGGGGACAGGGGGCAATCAGCCCCAGCATTTT.

V and J are TRBV4-1 and TRBJ2-7; unclear D gene. The CDR3 has 13 residues. Germline lookup yields CDR1 MGHRA and CDR2 YSYEKL. V lost 4 bases to trimming and J lost 2 bases, with 9 bases between them. This CDR3 reads CASSPGYTYEQYF. In DNA, the CDR3 is TGCGCCAGCAGCCCTGGCTACACCTACGAGCAGTACTTC.

V and J are TRBV7-9 and TRBJ2-5, with 8 nucleotides matching TRBD1. Unmatched junction bases numbered 6, after V lost 3 bases and J lost 6 bases. This CDR3 is built from 14 residues. CDR1 and CDR2 from the germline V gene are SEHNR and FQNEAQ (reference sequence). The chain's CDR3 is CASSFVQGAQTQYF. The CDR3 region has the DNA TGTGCCAGCAGCTTTGTTCAGGGGGCACAGACCCAGTACTTC. The full variable domain, in which reference TRBV7-9 and TRBJ2-5 provide the parts outside the CDR3, is DTGVSQNPRHKITKRGQNVTFRCDPISEHNRLYWYRQTLGQGPEFLTYFQNEAQLEKSRLLSDRFSAERPKGSFSTLEIQRTEQGDSAMYLCASSFVQGAQTQYFGPGTRLLVL.

The chain employs TRBV5-6 and TRBJ2-2; possible D gene TRBD2, 6 bases. Germline values: CDR1 SGHDT, CDR2 YYEEEE. V lost 3 bases and J lost 3, with 12 bases in between. This CDR3 spans 15 amino acids. The CDR3 sequence: CASSWRVLDTGELFF. The DNA for the CDR3 is TGTGCCAGCAGCTGGAGGGTACTTGACACCGGGGAGCTGTTTTTT.

As concerns this clone: At the DNA level, this CDR3 is encoded by other sequences in the same sample as well. V is TRBV7-3 and J is TRBJ2-5, with D perhaps given as TRBD1 or TRBD2 (5 bases each). CDR1 SGHTA and CDR2 FQGTGA come from the germline V gene. V was cut by 5 bases and J by 3 bases, with 13 bases left in between. The CDR3 extends over 14 amino acids. In nucleotides, the CDR3 is TGTGCCAGCAGCCTAAGGGGACCAGAAGAGACCCAGTACTTC. Its translation is CASSLRGPEETQYF.

This clone was detected once. The rearrangement joins TRBV5-6 to TRBJ1-1; no clear D. The CDR3 loop spans 12 amino acids. Germline-derived CDR1 and CDR2 are SGHDT and YYEEEE. Trimming pared 4 bases from V and 6 bases from J, leaving 10 bases between. This chain's CDR3 is CASSHQGPEAFF. Here the CDR3 DNA reads TGTGCCAGCAGCCACCAAGGTCCTGAAGCTTTCTTT.

The CDR3 protein is CASSQDKLAKNIQYF. In DNA form, the CDR3 reads TGCGCCAGCAGCCAAGATAAACTAGCCAAAAACATTCAGTACTTC. The chain couples TRBV4-3 to TRBJ2-4; D gene unclear. This CDR3 region has 15 residues. Germline CDR1 is LGHNA and CDR2 is YSLEER. V lost 0 bases and J 0 bases, leaving 6 bases between the germline ends.

This chain joins TRBV10-1 and TRBJ2-7; the D gene is possibly TRBD2 (6 bases). Germline CDR1 reads WNHNN; CDR2 reads SYGVQD (reference sequence). Trimming cost V 8 bases and J 1 base, with 18 bases left between them. This CDR3 spans 15 amino acids. The CDR3 loop is CASPITSPISYEQYF. DNA for the CDR3: TGCGCCAGCCCGATAACTAGCCCGATATCCTACGAGCAGTACTTC.

The V gene is TRBV30, the J gene TRBJ2-1, with TRBD2 matching 9 bases. Losses at the gene ends were 3 bases for V and 8 bases for J; bases not matched to a gene: 14. The CDR3 extends over 16 amino acids. Germline CDR1 GTSNPN, CDR2 SVGIG (reference sequence). The CDR3 coding sequence is TGTGCCTGGAGGGTCAAAGATAGCGGGAGTAGCTATGAGCAGTTCTTC. Its protein is CAWRVKDSGSSYEQFF.

The V gene is TRBV7-2, the J gene TRBJ2-6, with 8 bases aligning to TRBD1. Germline CDR1 reads SGHTA; CDR2 reads FQGNSA. The J segment lost 0 bases and the V segment lost 3 bases, leaving 7 bases of the junction unmatched. This CDR3 is 18 amino acids long. The CDR3 DNA sequence: TGTGCCAGCAGCTTCGGACAGGGATACTCCTCTGGGGCCAACGTCCTGACTTTC. This sequence encodes CASSFGQGYSSGANVLTF. Complete variable domain (other parts from reference TRBV7-2 and TRBJ2-6): GAGVSQSPSNKVTEKGKDVELRCDPISGHTALYWYRQSLGQGLEFLIYFQGNSAPDKSGLPSDRFSAERTGGSVSTLTIQRTQQEDSAVYLCASSFGQGYSSGANVLTFGAGSRLTVL.

The chain uses TRBV5-1 and TRBJ2-1, with TRBD2 matching 8 bases. The CDR3 covers 15 residues. J was trimmed by 3 bases and V by 4 bases; bases with no gene match: 6. Per the germline V gene, CDR1 is SGHRS and CDR2 is YFSETQ. In DNA, the CDR3 is TGCGCCAGCAGCGGAGCGGGAGTGCTCTACAATGAGCAGTTCTTC. Its translation is CASSGAGVLYNEQFF.

This clone turned up a few times. The chain links TRBV7-9 to TRBJ2-7; TRBD1 might be the D (6 bases). Trimming took 5 bases from V and 1 from J, leaving 12 bases between them. The germline gives CDR1 SEHNR, CDR2 FQNEAQ (reference sequence). The CDR3 runs 14 residues. CDR3 sequence reads: CASSQDRQSYEQYF. CDR3 nucleotides: TGTGCCAGCAGCCAAGACAGGCAATCCTACGAGCAGTACTTC.

The chain joins TRBV5-6 to TRBJ2-7; 7 bases align to TRBD1. Trimming at V came to 4 bases and at J to 3 bases, leaving 7 bases not matched to a gene. CDR1 is SGHDT, CDR2 YYEEEE, per germline. The CDR3 extends over 14 amino acids. CDR3 residues: CASSRPGQNYEQYF. The CDR3 coding sequence is TGTGCCAGCAGCAGACCGGGACAGAACTACGAGCAGTACTTC.

As regards this clone: Distinct nucleotide sequences in the sample also encode this CDR3. The V call is TRBV12-3 or TRBV12-4, the J call TRBJ1-2; D gene uncertain. The CDR3 length is 13 residues. Trimming shortened V by 1 base and J by 5 bases, and 8 bases separated the two germline ends. CDR3 nucleotides: TGTGCCAGCAGTTTAGGAGCGAATTATGGCTACACCTTC. Its translation is CASSLGANYGYTF.

The chain recombines TRBV6-5 with TRBJ2-7; D perhaps matches TRBD1 (6 bases). V shed 2 bases and J shed 5 bases, with 13 bases lying between them. This CDR3 is built from 14 residues. Per the germline V gene, CDR1 is MNHEY and CDR2 is SVGAGI. The CDR3 nucleotides are TGTGCCAGCAGTTACACGCAGGGGCGCGACGAGCAGTACTTC. Translated, it gives CASSYTQGRDEQYF.

This rearrangement joins TRBV5-4 to TRBJ2-7; tentatively, D is TRBD1 (6 bases). V lost 4 bases and J lost 3, with 23 bases in between. CDR1 is SGHNT and CDR2 is YYREEE in the germline V gene (reference sequence). This CDR3 region has 17 residues. The CDR3 spells CASSPGPGTPGHYEQYF. The CDR3 DNA reads TGTGCCAGCAGCCCCGGACCCGGGACACCAGGACACTACGAGCAGTACTTC. The full variable domain, with the rest looked up from reference TRBV5-4 and TRBJ2-7, is ETGVTQSPTHLIKTRGQQVTLRCSSQSGHNTVSWYQQALGQGPQFIFQYYREEENGRGNFPPRFSGLQFPNYSSELNVNALELDDSALYLCASSPGPGTPGHYEQYFGPGTRLTVT.

The chain combines TRBV7-9 with TRBJ2-3; 7 bases match TRBD1. This CDR3 is built from 13 residues. The germline V gene encodes CDR1 SEHNR and CDR2 FQNEAQ (reference sequence). V lost 5 bases, J lost 6 bases, and 5 bases stayed unmatched. This CDR3 reads CASSGTGEDTQYF. Written as DNA, the CDR3 is TGTGCCAGCAGCGGAACAGGGGAGGATACGCAGTATTTT.